This T cell receptor beta chain appears in the sequencing data of a study of blood T cell repertoires in COVID-19. Profiled with immunoSEQ multiplex PCR; TCRdb holds only in-frame clones, not every one. Altogether a few hundred thousand clones are present, 88% being singletons, with the ten largest covering roughly 10%. The germline V and J ends were trimmed by 5 bases and 1 base, with 8 bases remaining between them. The CDR3 totals 13 residues. Per germline, CDR1 MNHEY and CDR2 SVGAGI. The chain employs TRBV6-5 and TRBJ1-2; no clear D. This sequence was found in a woman aged 70 to 79 with COVID-19, enrolled during active disease. The sequenced sample was peripheral blood. CDR3: CASSIQLNYGYTF. CDR3 sequence (DNA): TGTGCCAGCAGTATACAGCTTAACTATGGCTACACCTTC.